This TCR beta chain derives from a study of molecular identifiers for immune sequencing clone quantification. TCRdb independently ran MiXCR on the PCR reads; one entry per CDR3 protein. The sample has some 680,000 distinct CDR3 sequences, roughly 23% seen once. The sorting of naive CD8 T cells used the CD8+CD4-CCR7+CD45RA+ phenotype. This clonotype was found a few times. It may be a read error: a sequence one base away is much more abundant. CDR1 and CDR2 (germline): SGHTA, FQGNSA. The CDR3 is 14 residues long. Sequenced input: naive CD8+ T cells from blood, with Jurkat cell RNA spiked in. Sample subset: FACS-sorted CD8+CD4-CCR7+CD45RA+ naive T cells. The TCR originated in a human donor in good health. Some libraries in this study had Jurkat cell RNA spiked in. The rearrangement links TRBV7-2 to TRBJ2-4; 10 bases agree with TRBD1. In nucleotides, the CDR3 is TGTGACAGCAGCCCCTGGACAGGGGGTGACATTCAGTACTTC. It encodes CDSSPWTGGDIQYF.